The sequence of this T cell receptor beta chain was determined in a study of metastatic and nonmetastatic thyroid tumors. As regards this clone: A single base separates this from a much larger clone, so it may be a read error. Other DNA sequences from this sample encode an identical CDR3 as well.

Germline values: CDR1 LGHNA, CDR2 YNFKEQ. This CDR3 is built from 16 residues. Until they underwent thyroid surgery, no patient had received any treatment. TCRdb reanalyzed the PCR reads via MiXCR. The sample lists about 92,000 clones; around 14% were seen once. The source is a female donor with papillary thyroid cancer or a benign thyroid nodule (not recorded which). Some clones in this sample may be carry-over from other donors' samples. The chain is built from TRBV4-2 and TRBJ1-5; D is unresolved. The sequenced sample consisted of blood. CDR3 DNA sequence: TGTGCCAGCAGTCAAGTAGCGGGCGGCACCAATCAGCCCCAGCATTTT. This translates into CASSQVAGGTNQPQHF.